The next 20 T cell receptor beta chains were all read from a single sample in a study of blood T cell repertoires in COVID-19. The protocol was immunoSEQ multiplex PCR, while the TCRdb copy is restricted to in-frame clones and leaves out a portion. The sample records some 310,000 clones, roughly 84% being singletons. Sample: peripheral blood. The receptors here all came from a man aged 45-65 years with active or convalescent COVID-19.

V is TRBV18 and J is TRBJ1-2, with a possible D match to TRBD1 (6 bases). The V end lost 4 bases, the J end lost 4 bases, and 19 bases lay between the germline ends. The CDR3 totals 16 residues. Germline V gene data show CDR1 as KGHSH and CDR2 as LQKENI. The CDR3 spells CASSLTGTKSGYGYTF. CDR3 nucleotide sequence: TGTGCCAGCTCACTTACGGGGACAAAGAGCGGCTATGGCTACACCTTC.

In its sample, this clone was seen once. V and J are TRBV28 and TRBJ1-5; perhaps TRBD1 as D (5 bases). CDR1 is MDHEN and CDR2 is SYDVKM in the germline V gene. The V gene lost 6 bases and the J gene lost 4 bases, with 13 bases spanning the gap. The CDR3 is 14 amino acids. The DNA for the CDR3 is TGTGCCAGCAGGATGGCCGGGGGGAATCAGCCCCAGCATTTT. This sequence encodes CASRMAGGNQPQHF.

Points on this clone: This specimen includes other DNA sequences encoding the same CDR3. V gene TRBV28 combines with J gene TRBJ1-6; weak D call: TRBD1 (6 bases). V was cut by 2 bases and J by 6 bases, with 8 bases left in between. This CDR3 is built from 14 residues. The germline gives CDR1 MDHEN, CDR2 SYDVKM. The DNA of the CDR3 is TGTGCCAGCAGTTTAGGACAGTTTAATTCACCCCTCCACTTT. It yields the protein CASSLGQFNSPLHF.

This clone was detected a few times. This same CDR3 is encoded by further DNA sequences in the sample. The V and J genes are TRBV6-5 and TRBJ1-1; maybe TRBD1 (6 bases). The V end was cut by 6 bases, the J end by 0 bases, with 8 bases between. Germline-derived CDR1 and CDR2 are MNHEY and SVGAGI. The CDR3 loop spans 13 amino acids. CDR3 bases: TGTGCCAGCAGGACAGGTTTGAACACTGAAGCTTTCTTT. Residues: CASRTGLNTEAFF.

The chain is built from TRBV27 and TRBJ2-1, with D possibly matching TRBD1 (6 bases). This CDR3 has 14 amino acids. Germline-derived CDR1 and CDR2 are MNHEY and SMNVEV (reference sequence). V shed 6 bases and J shed 4 bases, with 13 bases lying between them. CDR3 residues: CASSAGTPYNEQFF. The CDR3 bases are TGTGCCAGCAGCGCCGGGACACCATACAATGAGCAGTTCTTC.

The chain recombines TRBV7-3 with TRBJ2-1, with 14 positions matching TRBD2. V gave up 5 bases and J gave up 6 bases; unmatched junction bases: 3. CDR3 length: 15 amino acids. Germline V gene data show CDR1 as SGHTA and CDR2 as FQGTGA. CDR3: CASSPGLAGGNEQFF. The CDR3 region has the DNA TGTGCCAGCAGCCCAGGACTAGCGGGAGGCAATGAGCAGTTCTTC. The full variable domain, its missing parts supplied by reference TRBV7-3 and TRBJ2-1, is GAGVSQTPSNKVTEKGKYVELRCDPISGHTALYWYRQSLGQGPEFLIYFQGTGAADDSGLPNDRFFAVRPEGSVSTLKIQRTERGDSAVYLCASSPGLAGGNEQFFGPGTRLTVL.

The chain links TRBV3-1 (or the pseudogene TRBV3-2) to TRBJ2-2; 7 bases map to TRBD1. With V trimmed by 0 bases and J by 8 bases, 6 bases remained unmatched. Germline V gene sequence: CDR1 LGHDT, CDR2 YNNKEL (reference sequence). This CDR3 has 15 amino acids. The CDR3 DNA is TGTGCCAGCAGCCAAGATGAGGGGGCACGGGGGGAGCTGTTTTTT. This encodes CASSQDEGARGELFF.

The chain joins TRBV24-1 to TRBJ2-1; 9 bases map to TRBD2. Germline V gene lookup returns CDR1 KGHDR and CDR2 SFDVKD. The CDR3 spans 16 residues. V was clipped by 4 bases and J by 4 bases; unmatched bases: 7. The CDR3: CATSDRWSGRYNEQFF. CDR3 bases: TGTGCCACCAGTGACCGTTGGAGCGGGAGGTACAATGAGCAGTTCTTC.

For the CDR3, the DNA is TGCGCCAGCAGCCAGACAGGGACTGGGGCCAACGTCCTGACTTTC. Residues: CASSQTGTGANVLTF. V is TRBV5-1 and J is TRBJ2-6; 7 bases match TRBD1. The V and J ends lost 4 bases and 2 bases, in that order; junction bases with no gene match: 3. This CDR3 has 15 residues. CDR1 and CDR2 from the germline V gene are SGHRS and YFSETQ.

The gene calls are TRBV18 and TRBJ2-7, with TRBD2 matching over 7 bases. The trim removed 3 bases at V and 4 bases at J, leaving 9 bases unmatched. Germline V gives CDR1 KGHSH, CDR2 LQKENI. The CDR3 has 15 residues. CDR3: CASSPSMWGGYEQYF. The CDR3 DNA sequence: TGTGCCAGCTCACCCTCTATGTGGGGGGGGTACGAGCAGTACTTC.

The chain uses TRBV19 and TRBJ2-2, with TRBD1 matching 8 bases. This CDR3 comprises 14 residues. Trimming cost V 7 bases and J 1 base; bases outside gene matches: 2. Germline CDR1 LNHDA, CDR2 SQIVND (reference sequence). DNA for the CDR3: TGTGCCAGTATCGGGACAGGGAACACCGGGGAGCTGTTTTTT. It translates to CASIGTGNTGELFF.

The J gene is TRBJ1-1, the V gene TRBV28; unclear D gene. The CDR3 has 14 residues. The V and J ends lost 2 bases and 2 bases respectively, with 9 bases between them. Germline V gives CDR1 MDHEN, CDR2 SYDVKM. CDR3 in DNA: TGTGCCAGCAGTTTAAGTAGCCTTAACACTGAAGCTTTCTTT. It translates to CASSLSSLNTEAFF.

The chain employs TRBV5-1 and TRBJ1-6; maybe TRBD1 (6 bases). CDR1 and CDR2 (germline): SGHRS, YFSETQ. This CDR3 comprises 16 residues. V lost 4 bases and J lost 7, with 18 bases in between. Here the CDR3 DNA reads TGCGCCAGCAGCCTACGACAGGCTAGTTCGAATTCACCCCTCCACTTT. Translated: CASSLRQASSNSPLHF.

This chain joins TRBV10-2 and TRBJ2-7; 9 bases align to TRBD2. This CDR3 spans 17 amino acids. Germline V gene sequence: CDR1 WSHSY, CDR2 SAAADI. Trimming removed 6 bases from V and 5 bases from J; junction bases left unmatched: 17. The CDR3 bases are TGCGCCAGCAGCGAAGTCGGAGGCGGGGGGGAAGCTAACGAGCAGTACTTC. Translation gives CASSEVGGGGEANEQYF.

The chain carries TRBV29-1 and TRBJ2-1; 7 positions agree with TRBD2. J gave up 8 bases and V 4 bases, and 11 bases lay outside the gene matches. The CDR3 sequence is 14 residues long. Germline CDR1 SQVTM, CDR2 ANQGSEA. DNA for the CDR3: TGCAGCGTTGGTGGCGGATCGGGAGGCGATGAGCAGTTCTTC. As protein: CSVGGGSGGDEQFF.

This clone came up a few times. This sequence joins TRBV6-2 or TRBV6-3 and TRBJ1-1; D is perhaps TRBD1 (6 bases). The CDR3 loop spans 13 amino acids. CDR1 MNHEY and CDR2 SVGEGT come from the germline V gene. The germline V and J ends were trimmed by 0 bases and 6 bases, with 8 bases remaining between them. The CDR3 protein is CASSYSGGSEAFF. As DNA, the CDR3 is TGTGCCAGCAGTTACTCTGGGGGCTCTGAAGCTTTCTTT.

The gene calls are TRBV18 and TRBJ2-3; TRBD2 matches 11 bases. This CDR3 has 15 amino acids. Germline V CDR1 and CDR2: KGHSH, LQKENI. The V segment lost 4 bases and the J segment 4 bases; nucleotides outside the gene matches: 4. The DNA for the CDR3 is TGTGCCAGCTCACAATCTAGCGGGAGGTCAGATACGCAGTATTTT. It yields the protein CASSQSSGRSDTQYF.

The CDR3 nucleotides are TGTGCCAGCAGCCAAGGGGGCCGGGCTGAAGCTTTCTTT. This sequence encodes CASSQGGRAEAFF. The genes are TRBV4-2 and TRBJ1-1; D possibly corresponds to TRBD1 (5 bases). CDR3 size: 13 residues. The germline V gene encodes CDR1 LGHNA and CDR2 YNFKEQ. Trimming took 1 base from V and 6 from J, leaving 9 bases between them.

The rearrangement joins TRBV27 to TRBJ2-7; D is undetermined. V dropped 5 bases and J dropped 2 bases, with 19 bases sitting between them. CDR3 length: 16 residues. Germline assignment: CDR1 MNHEY and CDR2 SMNVEV (reference sequence). This chain's CDR3 is CASSPLGGAATYEQYF. In DNA form, the CDR3 reads TGTGCCAGCAGTCCCCTTGGCGGCGCCGCGACCTACGAGCAGTACTTC.

This clone was seen a single time. The chain uses TRBV24-1 and TRBJ2-3; 12 nucleotides align to TRBD2. This CDR3 has 18 residues. Germline CDR1 reads KGHDR; CDR2 reads SFDVKD. V lost 0 bases to trimming and J lost 2 bases; unmatched junction nucleotides: 5. CDR3 DNA: TGTGCCACCAGTGATTTGTGGACTAGCGGGGACTACACAGATACGCAGTATTTT. As protein: CATSDLWTSGDYTDTQYF.